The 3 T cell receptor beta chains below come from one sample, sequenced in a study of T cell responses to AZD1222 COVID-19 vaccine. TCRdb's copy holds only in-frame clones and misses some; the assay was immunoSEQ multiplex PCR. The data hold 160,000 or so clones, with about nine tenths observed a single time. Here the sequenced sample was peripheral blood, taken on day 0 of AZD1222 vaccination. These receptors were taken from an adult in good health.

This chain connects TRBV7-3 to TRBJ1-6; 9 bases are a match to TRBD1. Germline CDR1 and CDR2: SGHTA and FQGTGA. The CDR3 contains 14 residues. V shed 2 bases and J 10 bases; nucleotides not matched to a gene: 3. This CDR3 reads CASSLDRGISPLHF. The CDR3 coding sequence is TGTGCCAGCAGCTTAGACAGGGGGATCTCACCCCTCCACTTT. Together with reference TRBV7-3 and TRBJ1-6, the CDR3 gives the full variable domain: GAGVSQTPSNKVTEKGKYVELRCDPISGHTALYWYRQSLGQGPEFLIYFQGTGAADDSGLPNDRFFAVRPEGSVSTLKIQRTERGDSAVYLCASSLDRGISPLHFGNGTRLTVT.

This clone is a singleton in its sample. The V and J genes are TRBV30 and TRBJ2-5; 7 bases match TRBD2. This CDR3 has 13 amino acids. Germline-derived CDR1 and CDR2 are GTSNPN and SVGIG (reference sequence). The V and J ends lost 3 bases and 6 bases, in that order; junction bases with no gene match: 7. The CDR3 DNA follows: TGTGCCTGGAGCTCCGGCGGGAGCAAGACCCAGTACTTC. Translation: CAWSSGGSKTQYF.

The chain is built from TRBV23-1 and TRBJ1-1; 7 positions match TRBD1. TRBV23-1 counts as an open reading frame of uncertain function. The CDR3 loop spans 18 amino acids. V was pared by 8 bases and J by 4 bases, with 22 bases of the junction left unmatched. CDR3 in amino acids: CASGRYRGWSTVPTEAFF. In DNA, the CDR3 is TGCGCCAGCGGGCGTTACAGGGGCTGGTCCACAGTCCCCACTGAAGCTTTCTTT.